Listed here is a single T cell receptor beta chain. Antigen unknown. The entry originates in a study of cytomegalovirus exposure and HLA in healthy donors. Study-wide background: Ancestry clustering placed 70% to 90% of around 400 genotyped donors in the Caucasian-associated cluster. Study observations and caveats: Indistinguishable V segments such as TRBV6-2 and TRBV6-3 were excluded. Reports state that TCR beta sequences accurately predicted most subjects' HLA-A and HLA-B alleles.

Trimming cost V 6 bases and J 6 bases, with 17 bases left between them. The CDR3 runs to 15 residues. Germline lookup yields CDR1 SNHLY and CDR2 FYNNEI. Donors in the study were healthy people who gave bone marrow. The PCR had 60 Vbeta and 13 Jbeta primers. Libraries were prepared by immunoSEQ multiplex PCR; TCRdb keeps only in-frame clonotypes and omits some of them. In all, the sample yields 90,000 to 130,000 clones. The receptor was derived from a young man in good health and CMV-seronegative. The sample comprised PBMCs. The J gene is TRBJ2-2, the V gene TRBV2; possibly TRBD2 for D (6 bases). The CDR3 DNA reads TGTGCCAGCAGCACGGGATATTGGGGGGCCGGGGAGCTGTTTTTT. It yields the protein CASSTGYWGAGELFF.